This section outlines one T cell receptor beta chain sequence together with its context. The antigen is undetermined. Sampling of bone marrow took place during active disease in every patient. This library used around 0.4 ug RNA and molecular barcoded adaptors spanning alpha/delta and beta/gamma chains. TCRdb analysed the reads with MiXCR anew, one entry per CDR3 protein. There are roughly 49,000 distinct CDR3 sequences in the sample; approximately 19% occur only once, and over 35% lies in the top ten. This entry comes from a study of read filtering for tumor transcriptome and immune sequencing. Study at large: Among patients, roughly 17 were male and more than 13 female, aged 47 to 80 (mean approximately 64). General study results and limits: Dropping single-read clonotypes raised IR-seq and RNA-seq shared-clonotype correlation.

The germline gives CDR1 SGHVS, CDR2 FQNEAQ. The CDR3 runs 16 residues. Trimming took 4 bases from V and 4 from J; bases not matched to a gene: 8. Sequencing was done on a sample of a population of CD138-negative cells sorted from bone marrow. The chain recombines TRBV7-8 with TRBJ2-2; 8 nucleotides match TRBD1. This receptor was obtained from a donor at least 40 years old with multiple myeloma. In DNA, the CDR3 is TGTGCCAGCAGCTGGGACAGGACCGGGGTCACCGGGGAGCTGTTTTTT. Translating it yields CASSWDRTGVTGELFF. The full variable domain, its missing parts supplied by reference TRBV7-8 and TRBJ2-2, is GAGVSQSPRYKVAKRGQDVALRCDPISGHVSLFWYQQALGQGPEFLTYFQNEAQLDKSGLPSDRFFAERPEGSVSTLKIQRTQQEDSAVYLCASSWDRTGVTGELFFGEGSRLTVL.